The 22 T cell receptor beta chains reported below all come from one sample, sequenced in a study of shared clonotypes between healthy human individuals. The table came from immunoSEQ multiplex PCR; TCRdb's copy has only in-frame clones and leaves some out. The table lists millions of clones, approximately 95% of them singletons. Sequenced sample: naive CD4+ T cells from PBMCs. As for subset: CD45RA+ positively selected. These receptors were collected from a man younger than 30 in good health. Some clones in this sample may be carry-over from other donors' samples.

The chain employs TRBV4-3 and TRBJ2-1; 8 bases match TRBD2. The CDR3 is made up of 15 amino acids. The V gene end was trimmed by 5 bases and the J gene end by 5 bases; junction bases not matched to a gene: 8. Per germline, CDR1 LGHNA and CDR2 YSLEER. CDR3: CASSGTGTRDNEQFF. Here the CDR3 DNA reads TGCGCCAGCAGCGGTACCGGGACTAGAGACAATGAGCAGTTCTTC.

The rearrangement joins TRBV5-1 to TRBJ1-6; D is perhaps TRBD1 (5 bases). Looked up from germline, CDR1 is SGHRS and CDR2 is YFSETQ. Trimming pared 1 base from V and 10 bases from J, leaving 15 bases between. The CDR3 is made up of 15 amino acids. The CDR3 is CASSLSGSGASPLHF. CDR3 DNA: TGCGCCAGCAGCTTGTCTGGGAGTGGGGCCTCACCCCTCCACTTT.

This chain uses TRBV27 with TRBJ2-2, with 9 bases matching TRBD2. This CDR3 is 17 amino acids long. V lost 2 bases to trimming and J lost 5 bases; unmatched junction nucleotides: 9. Germline V lookup: CDR1 MNHEY, CDR2 SMNVEV (reference sequence). DNA for the CDR3: TGTGCCAGCAGTTTAGAAGCGGGAGGAGGAAAAACCGGGGAGCTGTTTTTT. Translating gives CASSLEAGGGKTGELFF.

CDR3 coding DNA: TGTGCCAGCGGTACAGGTTTCAACTATGGCTACACCTTC. Protein product: CASGTGFNYGYTF. The rearrangement links TRBV28 to TRBJ1-2; TRBD1 might be the D (5 bases). This CDR3 spans 13 amino acids. Germline CDR1 MDHEN, CDR2 SYDVKM. Trimming removed 8 bases from V and 2 bases from J, with 12 bases in between.

This chain links TRBV28 with TRBJ1-2; the D is unclear. V was clipped by 6 bases and J by 2 bases, with 13 bases between them. This CDR3 region has 14 residues. CDR1 and CDR2 (germline): MDHEN, SYDVKM. The CDR3 nucleotides are TGTGCCAGCAGGGAACCTTTGGGGAACTATGGCTACACCTTC. Encoded protein: CASREPLGNYGYTF.

The rearrangement uses TRBV4-1 and TRBJ2-7; D not certain. Germline assignment: CDR1 MGHRA and CDR2 YSYEKL. CDR3 size: 15 residues. The ends were cut back, 1 base at V and 0 bases at J, with 10 bases in the middle. CDR3 loop: CASSQAAGNSYEQYF. The CDR3 region has the DNA TGCGCCAGCAGCCAAGCAGCTGGAAACTCCTACGAGCAGTACTTC.

The J gene is TRBJ2-3, the V gene TRBV13; D gene uncertain. The V gene lost 2 bases and the J gene lost 0 bases, with 12 bases spanning the gap. CDR3 length equals 16 residues. Germline CDR1 reads PRHDT; CDR2 reads FYEKMQ (reference sequence). In DNA form, the CDR3 reads TGTGCCAGCAGCTTATTTCCTAGGCTTAGCACAGATACGCAGTATTTT. Translating it yields CASSLFPRLSTDTQYF.

The rearrangement links TRBV9 to TRBJ1-3; D not certain. With 4 bases removed from V and 3 bases from J, the gap between germline ends came to 17 bases. The CDR3 contains 16 residues. The germline gives CDR1 SGDLS, CDR2 YYNGEE. CDR3: CASSMSAGRNGNTIYF. DNA for the CDR3: TGTGCCAGCAGCATGAGTGCGGGGAGGAATGGAAACACCATATATTTT.

The chain carries TRBV7-9 and TRBJ2-7; 10 bases align to TRBD2. The junction had 11 bases not matched to a gene; V was cut back by 2 bases and J by 7 bases. The CDR3 loop spans 16 amino acids. Germline CDR1 and CDR2: SEHNR and FQNEAQ (reference sequence). In DNA, the CDR3 is TGTGCCAGCAGCTTATTTCTAGCGGGAGTATCTGATGAGCAGTACTTC. Translation: CASSLFLAGVSDEQYF.

The chain couples TRBV6-5 to TRBJ2-2, with TRBD2 as a possible D gene (5 bases). This CDR3 is 15 amino acids long. Germline-derived CDR1 and CDR2 are MNHEY and SVGAGI. The V gene lost 1 base and the J gene lost 6 bases, with 12 bases spanning the gap. The DNA of the CDR3 is TGTGCCAGCAGTTACTTGGACTTCTCAGCCGGGGAGCTGTTTTTT. As protein: CASSYLDFSAGELFF.

The gene calls are TRBV28 and TRBJ2-7; 9 bases line up with TRBD1. Trimming removed 6 bases from V and 6 bases from J; junction bases left unmatched: 12. The V gene's germline CDR1 is MDHEN and CDR2 SYDVKM. This CDR3 comprises 15 residues. The CDR3 coding sequence is TGTGCCAGCAGCGGGATAGGGGACAGGGACGGCGAGCAGTACTTC. Translated, it gives CASSGIGDRDGEQYF. Full variable domain (rest looked up from reference TRBV28 and TRBJ2-7): DVKVTQSSRYLVKRTGEKVFLECVQDMDHENMFWYRQDPGLGLRLIYFSYDVKMKEKGDIPEGYSVSREKKERFSLILESASTNQTSMYLCASSGIGDRDGEQYFGPGTRLTVT.

DNA for the CDR3: TGCGCCAGCAGCTTGATACAGTCAGGCACCGGGGAGCTGTTTTTT. The encoded protein is CASSLIQSGTGELFF. The chain uses TRBV5-1 and TRBJ2-2; no definite D call. Trimming took 1 base from V and 4 from J, leaving 11 bases between them. Germline lookup yields CDR1 SGHRS and CDR2 YFSETQ. The CDR3 length is 15 residues.

The chain combines TRBV29-1 with TRBJ2-3; 7 bases fit TRBD1. The CDR3 is made up of 10 amino acids. V shed 7 bases, J shed 6 bases, and the junction held 1 base outside the gene matches. From germline, CDR1 is SQVTM and CDR2 ANQGSEA. The CDR3 bases are TGCAGCGCGGGACAGGATACGCAGTATTTT. Translating it yields CSAGQDTQYF.

V is TRBV7-2 and J is TRBJ2-7, with 7 nucleotides matching TRBD2. Germline V gene data show CDR1 as SGHTA and CDR2 as FQGNSA. Trimming cost V 7 bases and J 4 bases; bases outside gene matches: 1. The CDR3 has 11 amino acids. The CDR3 DNA reads TGTGCCAGCATGGGAGGGTACGAGCAGTACTTC. Amino acids: CASMGGYEQYF.

This chain joins TRBV18 and TRBJ2-2; no firm D call. V was trimmed by 6 bases and J by 1 base, leaving 15 bases between them. This CDR3 has 16 amino acids. Germline CDR1 reads KGHSH; CDR2 reads LQKENI. CDR3 coding DNA: TGTGCCAGCTCGACCTTCGCGGTACAGAACACCGGGGAGCTGTTTTTT. It translates to CASSTFAVQNTGELFF.

The rearrangement uses TRBV19 and TRBJ2-1, with a weak D call TRBD2 (7 bases). CDR1 is LNHDA and CDR2 is SQIVND in the germline V gene (reference sequence). CDR3 length: 15 amino acids. Trimming removed 5 bases from V and 7 bases from J, with 18 bases in between. The CDR3 reads CASSLRRERGNEQFF. In DNA, the CDR3 is TGTGCCAGTAGTTTACGGCGGGAGAGGGGGAATGAGCAGTTCTTC.

This rearrangement joins TRBV7-6 to TRBJ2-6; D tentatively reads TRBD1 or TRBD2 (5 bases each). Trimming cost V 3 bases and J 4 bases, with 10 bases left between them. This CDR3 region has 15 residues. Germline assignment: CDR1 SGHVS and CDR2 FNYEAQ. The CDR3 coding sequence is TGTGCCAGCAGCTTGGGGACGAGAGGGGCCAACGTCCTGACTTTC. It translates to CASSLGTRGANVLTF.

The V gene is TRBV19, the J gene TRBJ2-5, with 8 positions matching TRBD2. With V trimmed by 1 base and J by 1 base, 5 bases remained unmatched. Germline CDR1 is LNHDA and CDR2 is SQIVND (reference sequence). This CDR3 region has 16 residues. DNA for the CDR3: TGTGCCAGTAGTATAGGGGGCGGGAGGACCCAAGAGACCCAGTACTTC. This translates into CASSIGGGRTQETQYF.

The chain uses TRBV5-6 and TRBJ2-7, with TRBD1 matching over 8 bases. The CDR3 length is 13 residues. V shed 6 bases, J shed 4 bases, and the junction held 6 bases outside the gene matches. Looked up from germline, CDR1 is SGHDT and CDR2 is YYEEEE. The CDR3 spells CASTRTGRYEQYF. DNA of the CDR3: TGTGCCAGCACCCGGACAGGGCGGTACGAGCAGTACTTC.

V and J are TRBV5-1 and TRBJ2-2, with D possibly matching TRBD1 (5 bases). The CDR3 covers 13 residues. CDR1 SGHRS and CDR2 YFSETQ come from the germline V gene. V was shortened by 5 bases and J by 13 bases, with 18 bases between the two germline ends. CDR3 loop: CASRPADTKRLFF. CDR3 nucleotide sequence: TGCGCCAGCAGACCCGCGGACACGAAGAGGCTGTTTTTT.

J is TRBJ2-7 and V is TRBV5-1; a weak D match, TRBD1 (5 bases). CDR3 size: 13 residues. Germline V gene sequence: CDR1 SGHRS, CDR2 YFSETQ. V was shortened by 0 bases and J by 6 bases, with 10 bases between the two germline ends. CDR3 in amino acids: CASSLDGRAEQYF. CDR3 bases: TGCGCCAGCAGCTTGGACGGCAGGGCCGAGCAGTACTTC.

This rearrangement joins TRBV5-1 to TRBJ1-3, with D uncertain. Germline CDR1 reads SGHRS; CDR2 reads YFSETQ. V shed 1 base and J shed 1 base, with 6 bases lying between them. The CDR3 consists of 14 residues. DNA for the CDR3: TGCGCCAGCAGCTTGCCTGCTTCTGGAAACACCATATATTTT. Protein: CASSLPASGNTIYF.